The 10 T cell receptor beta chains given below trace back to one sample, sequenced in a study of radiotherapy plus CTLA-4 blockade in lung cancer. Some clones are missing from TCRdb's copy, which holds only in-frame ones; the method was immunoSEQ multiplex PCR. The sample yields approximately 99,000 clones, around 88% seen once. The sequencing used peripheral blood, collected from a patient treated with radiotherapy plus ipilimumab. The receptor source for this set is a human donor with non-small cell lung cancer that progressed on radiotherapy plus ipilimumab.

The rearrangement links TRBV4-1 to TRBJ2-5, with 7 bases identical to TRBD2. The CDR3 has 17 residues. The ends lost 3 bases at V and 6 bases at J; junction bases unmatched: 16. CDR1 MGHRA and CDR2 YSYEKL come from the germline V gene. The CDR3 here is CASSQTRQPGEGKTQYF. The CDR3 bases are TGCGCCAGCAGCCAGACGCGACAACCCGGGGAGGGAAAGACCCAGTACTTC.

The CDR3 is CASSTAPQGNGQFF. DNA for the CDR3: TGTGCCAGCAGCACCGCGCCGCAGGGAAACGGGCAGTTCTTC. The chain recombines TRBV13 with TRBJ2-1; D is perhaps TRBD1 (5 bases). Germline lookup yields CDR1 PRHDT and CDR2 FYEKMQ (reference sequence). CDR3 length equals 14 residues. The germline V and J ends were trimmed by 5 bases and 12 bases, with 20 bases remaining between them.

This chain uses TRBV5-1 with TRBJ2-2, with D possibly TRBD1 on 5 matching bases. This CDR3 is 14 amino acids long. The germline CDR1 and CDR2 sequences are SGHRS and YFSETQ. V was pared by 1 base and J by 1 base, with 5 bases between. The DNA of the CDR3 is TGCGCCAGCAGCTTGACAGGGAACACCGGGGAGCTGTTTTTT. Its translation: CASSLTGNTGELFF.

This clone has only a few counts. The J gene is TRBJ1-5, the V gene TRBV2; D is ambiguous. Germline V gives CDR1 SNHLY, CDR2 FYNNEI. The CDR3 sequence is 13 residues long. V lost 6 bases to trimming and J lost 2 bases, with 8 bases between them. This chain's CDR3 is CASRISGNQPQHF. The CDR3, as DNA: TGTGCCAGCAGGATTTCAGGCAATCAGCCCCAGCATTTT.

This chain's CDR3 is CASSGSPAGGPSNYQETQYF. The CDR3, as DNA: TGTGCCAGCAGTGGAAGTCCAGCGGGAGGGCCATCGAATTACCAAGAGACCCAGTACTTC. The chain combines TRBV6-1 with TRBJ2-5; 10 bases agree with TRBD2. Germline-derived CDR1 and CDR2 are MNHNS and SASEGT. The length of the CDR3 is 20 residues. J lost 0 bases, V lost 4 bases, and 17 bases had no gene match.

The genes are TRBV12-5 and TRBJ2-5; TRBD1 matches at 8 bases. Per germline, CDR1 LGHNT and CDR2 FRNRAP. The CDR3 sequence is 14 residues long. After removal of 3 bases from V and 2 bases from J, the junction contained 2 bases not matched to a gene. CDR3 in DNA: TGTGCTAGTGGTTTCGGGACAGGACAAGAGACCCAGTACTTC. Translation: CASGFGTGQETQYF.

V usage is TRBV6-6 and J usage is TRBJ1-4, with D possibly TRBD1 on 5 matching bases. Germline V gives CDR1 MNHNY, CDR2 SVGAGI (reference sequence). V gave up 6 bases and J gave up 10 bases, with 21 bases separating them. The CDR3 contains 15 residues. CDR3 region: CASSGDWGVVGKLFF. The CDR3, as DNA: TGTGCCAGCAGCGGGGATTGGGGGGTGGTAGGAAAACTGTTTTTT.

This chain uses TRBV19 with TRBJ1-2; 10 bases map to TRBD1. J lost 6 bases, V lost 6 bases, and 4 bases had no gene match. CDR1 and CDR2 (germline): LNHDA, SQIVND (reference sequence). This CDR3 contains 13 residues. CDR3: CASRKTGGNGYTF. The CDR3 bases are TGTGCCAGTAGGAAGACAGGGGGCAATGGCTACACCTTC.

This chain connects TRBV11-3 to TRBJ1-2, with D unresolved. Germline V CDR1 and CDR2: SGHNT, YENEEA. This CDR3 region has 13 residues. Trimming removed 1 base at V and 10 bases at J, with 13 bases between. This CDR3 is CASSLAASGPYTF. CDR3 in DNA: TGTGCCAGCAGCTTAGCCGCAAGTGGGCCCTACACCTTC. Looking up the rest from reference TRBV11-3 and TRBJ1-2 gives the full variable domain: EAGVVQSPRYKIIEKKQPVAFWCNPISGHNTLYWYLQNLGQGPELLIRYENEEAVDDSQLPKDRFSAERLKGVDSTLKIQPAELGDSAVYLCASSLAASGPYTFGSGTRLTVV.

The chain links TRBV6-5 to TRBJ1-2; 7 nucleotides agree with TRBD1. This CDR3 is 15 amino acids long. V lost 6 bases to trimming and J lost 4 bases; unmatched junction nucleotides: 11. Germline-derived CDR1 and CDR2 are MNHEY and SVGAGI. CDR3: CASRPTDRDGYGYTF. The CDR3 DNA is TGTGCCAGCAGACCAACCGACAGGGACGGCTATGGCTACACCTTC.